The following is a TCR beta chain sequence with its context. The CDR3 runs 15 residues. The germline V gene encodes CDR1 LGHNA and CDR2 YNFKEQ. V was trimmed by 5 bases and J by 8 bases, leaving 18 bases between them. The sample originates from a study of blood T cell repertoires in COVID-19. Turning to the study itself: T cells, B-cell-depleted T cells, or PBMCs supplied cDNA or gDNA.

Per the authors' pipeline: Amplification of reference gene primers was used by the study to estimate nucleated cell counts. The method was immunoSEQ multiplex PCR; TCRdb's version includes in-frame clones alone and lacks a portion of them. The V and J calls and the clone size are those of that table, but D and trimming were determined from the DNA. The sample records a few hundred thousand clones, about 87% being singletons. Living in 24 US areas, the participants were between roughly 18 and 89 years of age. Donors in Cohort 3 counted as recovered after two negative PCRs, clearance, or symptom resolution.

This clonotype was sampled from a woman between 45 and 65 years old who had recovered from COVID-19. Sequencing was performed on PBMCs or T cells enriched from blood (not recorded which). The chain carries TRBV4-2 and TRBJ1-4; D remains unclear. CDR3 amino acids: CASSEAGVGREKLFF. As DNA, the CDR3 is TGTGCCAGCAGCGAAGCGGGTGTTGGTCGAGAAAAACTGTTTTTT.